The clone carrying this T cell receptor beta chain was observed a handful of times. These data are taken from a study of identical twins. Each CDR3 protein is one row after TCRdb ran MiXCR on the 5' RACE reads. The sample holds roughly 260,000 distinct CDR3 sequences, more than 13% seen once. The sample was memory (CD45RO+) T cells sorted from blood. This TCR came from a woman between 18 and 29 years old in good health.

The CDR3 loop reads CASSLVGNSPTYEQYF. CDR3 nucleotide sequence: TGCGCCAGCAGCTTGGTCGGGAATAGCCCCACCTACGAGCAGTACTTC. V and J are TRBV5-1 and TRBJ2-7, with a tentative D call TRBD2 (5 bases). Germline V CDR1 and CDR2: SGHRS, YFSETQ. The ends were cut back, 0 bases at V and 2 bases at J, with 15 bases in the middle. This CDR3 contains 16 residues.